The 26 T cell receptor beta chains presented below share a single source sample, sequenced in a study of blood T cell repertoires in COVID-19. Produced via immunoSEQ multiplex PCR; TCRdb's table is partial and in-frame only. This sample has 250,000 to 300,000 clones, with around 85% found just once. Material for sequencing was PBMCs or T cells enriched from blood (not recorded which). The source is a woman between 45 and 65 years old who had recovered from COVID-19.

The chain uses TRBV2 and TRBJ1-1; D gene ambiguous. The V gene's germline CDR1 is SNHLY and CDR2 FYNNEI. This CDR3 has 13 amino acids. The germline V and J ends were trimmed by 4 bases and 4 bases, with 10 bases remaining between them. CDR3: CASSARLGTEAFF. CDR3 nucleotides: TGTGCCAGCAGTGCCAGGCTGGGCACTGAAGCTTTCTTT.

The V call is TRBV2, the J call TRBJ2-7, with 8 bases lining up with TRBD1. The length of the CDR3 is 14 residues. After removal of 6 bases from V and 0 bases from J, the junction contained 4 bases not matched to a gene. CDR1 and CDR2 from the germline V gene are SNHLY and FYNNEI. CDR3 residues: CASSPDRGSYEQYF. As DNA, the CDR3 is TGTGCCAGCAGCCCTGACAGGGGCTCCTACGAGCAGTACTTC.

This clone was detected only a few times. This rearrangement joins TRBV2 to TRBJ2-3, with D perhaps TRBD2 (6 bases). This CDR3 comprises 15 residues. The ends were cut back, 4 bases at V and 2 bases at J, with 13 bases in the middle. Germline lookup yields CDR1 SNHLY and CDR2 FYNNEI. The CDR3 DNA follows: TGTGCCAGCAGTGCGCGCGGGACCCTCACAGATACGCAGTATTTT. As protein: CASSARGTLTDTQYF.

This chain joins TRBV20-1 and TRBJ2-1; D may be TRBD2 (5 bases). Germline V gene sequence: CDR1 DFQATT, CDR2 SNEGSKA (reference sequence). The length of the CDR3 is 15 residues. Deletions cut 3 bases from V and 0 bases from J, with 12 bases between. In DNA, the CDR3 is TGCAGTGCTAGTAAGCGGTCCAGCTCCTACAATGAGCAGTTCTTC. This codes for CSASKRSSSYNEQFF.

The rearrangement uses TRBV12-5 and TRBJ2-5, with TRBD1 matching 11 bases. The CDR3 length is 15 residues. CDR1 is LGHNT and CDR2 is FRNRAP in the germline V gene. With V trimmed by 6 bases and J by 4 bases, 7 bases remained unmatched. The CDR3 is CASGPGQGDGETQYF. The CDR3 DNA sequence: TGTGCTAGTGGCCCGGGACAGGGGGATGGAGAGACCCAGTACTTC.

The rearrangement links TRBV5-4 to TRBJ1-2; TRBD1 matches 8 bases. V trimming: 6 bases; J trimming: 8 bases; junction bases outside the gene matches: 6. This CDR3 is 12 amino acids long. Germline values: CDR1 SGHNT, CDR2 YYREEE (reference sequence). CDR3 protein: CASTQGAKGYTF. CDR3 coding DNA: TGTGCCAGCACGCAGGGGGCGAAGGGCTACACCTTC.

The CDR3 nucleotides read TGTGCCAGCAGTGCGGACAGGGGACACTACGAGCAGTACTTC. Its translation: CASSADRGHYEQYF. The chain uses TRBV2 and TRBJ2-7; 9 bases are shared with TRBD1. V shed 4 bases and J 3 bases; nucleotides not matched to a gene: 4. Germline V gives CDR1 SNHLY, CDR2 FYNNEI. The CDR3 is 14 amino acids.

The chain recombines TRBV4-1 with TRBJ1-1; D might be TRBD1 (6 bases). This CDR3 comprises 15 residues. Germline V gene data show CDR1 as MGHRA and CDR2 as YSYEKL. Trimming stripped 0 bases from V and 1 base from J, with 9 bases between. The CDR3 nucleotides read TGCGCCAGCAGCCAAGACCCGACAGGGAACACTGAAGCTTTCTTT. This translates into CASSQDPTGNTEAFF.

The chain combines TRBV11-2 with TRBJ2-7; D is undetermined. The germline V and J ends were trimmed by 2 bases and 2 bases, with 10 bases remaining between them. This CDR3 is 14 amino acids long. The germline gives CDR1 SGHAT, CDR2 FQNNGV. The DNA for the CDR3 is TGTGCCAGCAGCTTAAATTACGGAGCCTACGAGCAGTACTTC. Its translation: CASSLNYGAYEQYF.

The J gene is TRBJ1-2, the V gene TRBV6-5; TRBD1 is a possible D gene (5 bases). The ends were cut back, 4 bases at V and 2 bases at J, with 14 bases in the middle. Germline values: CDR1 MNHEY, CDR2 SVGAGI. There are 15 residues in the CDR3. CDR3 region: CASSSPRSGNYGYTF. The CDR3 coding sequence is TGTGCCAGCAGTTCCCCCCGTTCAGGGAACTATGGCTACACCTTC.

The CDR3 reads CAWRRESDTQYF. CDR3 nucleotide sequence: TGTGCCTGGAGGCGGGAGTCAGATACGCAGTATTTT. The rearrangement joins TRBV30 to TRBJ2-3, with 7 nucleotides matching TRBD2. V lost 3 bases and J lost 4; bases outside the gene matches: 1. The CDR3 sequence is 12 residues long. CDR1 and CDR2 (germline): GTSNPN, SVGIG (reference sequence).

The chain uses TRBV28 and TRBJ2-3; TRBD1 matches at 7 bases. The CDR3 sequence is 16 residues long. With V trimmed by 3 bases and J by 2 bases, 8 bases remained unmatched. Germline loops: CDR1 MDHEN, CDR2 SYDVKM. The CDR3 DNA reads TGTGCCAGCAGTTTGACCCCGGGACAGCTCACAGATACGCAGTATTTT. It is translated as CASSLTPGQLTDTQYF.

This chain links TRBV28 with TRBJ2-5; TRBD1 might be the D (6 bases). This CDR3 contains 13 residues. The germline V gene has CDR1 MDHEN and CDR2 SYDVKM. The V gene lost 7 bases and the J gene lost 1 base, with 10 bases spanning the gap. Here the CDR3 reads CASNGQSQETQYF. Written as DNA, the CDR3 is TGTGCCAGCAACGGACAGAGCCAAGAGACCCAGTACTTC. Supplemented by reference TRBV28 and TRBJ2-5, the full variable domain reads DVKVTQSSRYLVKRTGEKVFLECVQDMDHENMFWYRQDPGLGLRLIYFSYDVKMKEKGDIPEGYSVSREKKERFSLILESASTNQTSMYLCASNGQSQETQYFGPGTRLLVL.

This rearrangement joins TRBV3-1 (or the pseudogene TRBV3-2) to TRBJ2-3; possible D gene TRBD2, 6 bases. Trimming stripped 2 bases from V and 8 bases from J, with 8 bases between. This CDR3 has 12 amino acids. CDR1 is LGHDT, CDR2 YNNKEL, per germline (reference sequence). The DNA of the CDR3 is TGTGCCAGCAGCCAAACGGAGGGTACGCAGTATTTT. This codes for CASSQTEGTQYF.

V and J are TRBV5-8 and TRBJ2-2, with D maybe TRBD1 (5 bases). Trimming removed 4 bases at V and 3 bases at J, with 16 bases between. Germline CDR1 is SGHTS and CDR2 is YDEGEE. The CDR3 extends over 16 amino acids. The CDR3 loop reads CASSVPTEAYTGELFF. CDR3 sequence (DNA): TGTGCCAGCAGCGTACCGACAGAAGCTTACACCGGGGAGCTGTTTTTT.

This chain connects TRBV5-1 to TRBJ1-2; D unclear. The CDR3 extends over 17 amino acids. CDR1 and CDR2 from the germline V gene are SGHRS and YFSETQ. The germline V and J ends were trimmed by 1 base and 0 bases, with 16 bases remaining between them. The CDR3 region is CASSLPGSALANYGYTF. CDR3 coding DNA: TGCGCCAGCAGCTTGCCCGGGAGCGCTTTAGCTAACTATGGCTACACCTTC.

The genes are TRBV3-1 (or the pseudogene TRBV3-2) and TRBJ1-1; 7 bases are a match to TRBD1. V lost 1 base and J lost 1; bases outside the gene matches: 3. The length of the CDR3 is 15 residues. Per germline, CDR1 LGHDT and CDR2 YNNKEL (reference sequence). CDR3 nucleotides: TGTGCCAGCAGCCAAGCAGGGGGTGGGAACACTGAAGCTTTCTTT. Translation: CASSQAGGGNTEAFF.

This chain joins TRBV7-9 and TRBJ1-3, with no clear D. CDR3 size: 15 residues. V was clipped by 0 bases and J by 3 bases, with 9 bases between them. CDR1 SEHNR and CDR2 FQNEAQ come from the germline V gene (reference sequence). The CDR3 sequence is CASSLASGIGNTIYF. CDR3 DNA sequence: TGTGCCAGCAGCTTAGCGTCGGGTATTGGAAACACCATATATTTT.

This rearrangement joins TRBV7-9 to TRBJ2-1; weak D call: TRBD2 (5 bases). Trimming took 5 bases from V and 6 from J, leaving 8 bases between them. Per germline, CDR1 SEHNR and CDR2 FQNEAQ (reference sequence). This CDR3 has 12 residues. DNA for the CDR3: TGTGCCAGCAGCATTACTAGCAATGAGCAGTTCTTC. Encoded protein: CASSITSNEQFF.

The chain recombines TRBV27 with TRBJ2-7; 10 nucleotides line up with TRBD2. From germline, CDR1 is MNHEY and CDR2 SMNVEV (reference sequence). Losses at the gene ends were 5 bases for V and 0 bases for J; bases not matched to a gene: 7. The CDR3 is 16 residues long. DNA of the CDR3: TGTGCCAGCAGTATAATTTCTAGCGGGAGCTCCTACGAGCAGTACTTC. Protein: CASSIISSGSSYEQYF.

The rearrangement uses TRBV28 and TRBJ1-2; D is uncertain. CDR3 length equals 13 residues. Germline V gives CDR1 MDHEN, CDR2 SYDVKM. V was cut by 5 bases and J by 8 bases, with 15 bases left in between. The chain's CDR3 is CASSPPPSGGYTF. The CDR3 DNA sequence: TGTGCCAGCAGTCCGCCCCCTTCGGGAGGCTACACCTTC.

The chain carries TRBV5-1 and TRBJ1-6, with unresolved D. V was clipped by 0 bases and J by 5 bases, with 6 bases between them. This CDR3 is 14 amino acids long. Per germline, CDR1 SGHRS and CDR2 YFSETQ. CDR3 residues: CASSLGENNSPLHF. In nucleotides, the CDR3 is TGCGCCAGCAGCTTGGGGGAGAATAATTCACCCCTCCACTTT.

The chain links TRBV7-9 to TRBJ2-2; D unclear. The germline gives CDR1 SEHNR, CDR2 FQNEAQ (reference sequence). CDR3 length: 14 amino acids. V dropped 2 bases and J dropped 6 bases, with 10 bases sitting between them. CDR3 sequence reads: CASSLSSSSGELFF. In DNA form, the CDR3 reads TGTGCCAGCAGCTTAAGTAGTTCATCCGGGGAGCTGTTTTTT.

This clone was seen a single time. V usage is TRBV6-5 and J usage is TRBJ2-7; the D gene is possibly TRBD1 (6 bases). Trimming cost V 5 bases and J 4 bases, with 15 bases left between them. The germline CDR1 and CDR2 sequences are MNHEY and SVGAGI. The CDR3 sequence is 14 residues long. CDR3 residues: CASSRGHVLYEQYF. For the CDR3, the DNA is TGTGCCAGCAGTCGGGGACATGTCCTATACGAGCAGTACTTC.

V and J are TRBV6-5 and TRBJ1-2, with a possible D match to TRBD1 (5 bases). The CDR3 runs to 16 residues. Germline V gene data show CDR1 as MNHEY and CDR2 as SVGAGI. Trimming shortened V by 0 bases and J by 4 bases, and 15 bases separated the two germline ends. The CDR3: CASSYSPGLASYGYTF. The CDR3 DNA is TGTGCCAGCAGTTACTCACCGGGACTAGCCTCCTATGGCTACACCTTC.

The gene calls are TRBV28 and TRBJ1-5, with 9 nucleotides matching TRBD1. Germline loops: CDR1 MDHEN, CDR2 SYDVKM. The CDR3 is 17 residues long. Trimming removed 2 bases from V and 6 bases from J; junction bases left unmatched: 11. CDR3 residues: CASSLVQGARGGQPQHF. CDR3 DNA: TGTGCCAGCAGTTTAGTACAGGGGGCGCGGGGAGGTCAGCCCCAGCATTTT.